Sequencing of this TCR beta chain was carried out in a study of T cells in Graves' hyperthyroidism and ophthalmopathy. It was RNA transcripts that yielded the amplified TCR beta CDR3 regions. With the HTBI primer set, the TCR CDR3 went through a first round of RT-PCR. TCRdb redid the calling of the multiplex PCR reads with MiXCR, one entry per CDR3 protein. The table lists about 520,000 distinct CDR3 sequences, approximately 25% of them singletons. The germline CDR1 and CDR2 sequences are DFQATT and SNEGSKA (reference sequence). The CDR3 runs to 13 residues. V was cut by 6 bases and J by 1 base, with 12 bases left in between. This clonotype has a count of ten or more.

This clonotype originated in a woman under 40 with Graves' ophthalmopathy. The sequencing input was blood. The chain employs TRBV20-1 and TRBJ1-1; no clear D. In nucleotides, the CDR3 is TGCAGTGCAACGGACGGCCGGAACACTGAAGCTTTCTTT. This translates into CSATDGRNTEAFF.